Listed below are T cell receptor beta chains from one sample, sequenced in a study of CD8 T cells in Susac syndrome. MiXCR, run by TCRdb on the immunoSEQ multiplex PCR reads, gives a single entry per CDR3 protein. The sample carries about 200,000 distinct CDR3 sequences, about 95% recorded once. Sequencing was carried out using CD4+ T cells from PBMCs. These receptors all come from a human donor in good health. The CDR3 runs from the conserved cysteine through the conserved F or W. D genes are given only for firm matches. Clone size appears in some rows only: once, few, many, or a class for an expanded clone.

v_gene: TRBV9
abundance: NA
len: 16
d_gene: NA
j_gene: TRBJ2-1
CDR3aa: CASSTQRTALTGEQFF
CDR3nt: TGTGCCAGCAGCACGCAGCGCACAGCTCTTACAGGGGAGCAGTTCTTC

v_gene: TRBV20-1
abundance: NA
len: 14
d_gene: NA
j_gene: TRBJ2-5
CDR3aa: CSASTAGTQETQYF
CDR3nt: TGCAGTGCTAGCACGGCAGGAACGCAAGAGACCCAGTACTTC

v_gene: TRBV20-1
abundance: NA
len: 12
d_gene: NA
j_gene: TRBJ2-3
CDR3aa: CSARLGTDTQYF
CDR3nt: TGCAGTGCTAGGCTCGGCACAGATACGCAGTATTTT

v_gene: TRBV6-6
abundance: once
len: 11
d_gene: NA
j_gene: TRBJ2-3
CDR3aa: CATTGIDTQYF
CDR3nt: TGTGCCACCACGGGGATAGATACGCAGTATTTT

v_gene: TRBV28
abundance: NA
len: 17
d_gene: NA
j_gene: TRBJ2-1
CDR3aa: CASRGLIGDERWNEQFF
CDR3nt: TGTGCCAGTCGGGGTCTAATAGGGGACGAGAGGTGGAATGAGCAGTTCTTC

v_gene: TRBV5-4
abundance: NA
len: 16
d_gene: NA
j_gene: TRBJ2-5
CDR3aa: CASSFPGVRGQETQYF
CDR3nt: TGTGCCAGCAGCTTTCCAGGCGTGCGGGGACAAGAGACCCAGTACTTC

v_gene: TRBV29-1
abundance: NA
len: 17
d_gene: TRBD2
j_gene: TRBJ2-1
CDR3aa: CSTKGLAGVSSYNEQFF
CDR3nt: TGCAGCACAAAGGGGCTAGCGGGAGTATCGTCCTACAATGAGCAGTTCTTC

v_gene: TRBV5-1
abundance: NA
len: 15
d_gene: TRBD1
j_gene: TRBJ2-4
CDR3aa: CASSQGELAKNIQYF
CDR3nt: TGCGCCAGCAGCCAGGGGGAACTAGCCAAAAACATTCAGTACTTC

v_gene: TRBV5-4
abundance: NA
len: 13
d_gene: NA
j_gene: TRBJ2-7
CDR3aa: CASSFPLAREQYF
CDR3nt: TGTGCCAGCAGCTTTCCGCTAGCTAGGGAGCAGTACTTC

v_gene: TRBV2
abundance: once
len: 14
d_gene: NA
j_gene: TRBJ1-5
CDR3aa: CASWDERSNQPQHF
CDR3nt: TGTGCCAGCTGGGACGAACGGTCCAATCAGCCCCAGCATTTT

v_gene: TRBV20-1
abundance: NA
len: 13
d_gene: TRBD2
j_gene: TRBJ2-7
CDR3aa: CSARDAVVSGSSF
CDR3nt: TGCAGTGCTAGAGACGCAGTGGTTAGCGGGAGCTCTTTC

v_gene: TRBV5-4
abundance: NA
len: 16
d_gene: NA
j_gene: TRBJ2-6
CDR3aa: CASSLVGASGANVLTF
CDR3nt: TGTGCCAGCAGTTTGGTGGGGGCCTCTGGGGCCAACGTCCTGACTTTC

v_gene: TRBV5-1
abundance: NA
len: 15
d_gene: TRBD1
j_gene: TRBJ2-3
CDR3aa: CASSVGQGFTDTQYF
CDR3nt: TGCGCCAGCAGCGTGGGACAGGGGTTCACAGATACGCAGTATTTT

v_gene: TRBV14
abundance: NA
len: 16
d_gene: NA
j_gene: TRBJ2-1
CDR3aa: CASSQGKSRDDNEQFF
CDR3nt: TGTGCCAGCAGCCAAGGGAAGTCTAGAGATGACAATGAGCAGTTCTTC

v_gene: TRBV7-2
abundance: NA
len: 13
d_gene: TRBD1
j_gene: TRBJ2-7
CDR3aa: CASSTRQGLEQYF
CDR3nt: TGTGCCAGCAGCACTAGACAGGGGTTGGAGCAGTACTTC

v_gene: TRBV6-2/TRBV6-3
abundance: NA
len: 16
d_gene: TRBD2
j_gene: TRBJ2-3
CDR3aa: CASRETSGGLTDTQYF
CDR3nt: TGTGCCAGCAGAGAGACTAGCGGGGGACTCACAGATACGCAGTATTTT

v_gene: TRBV9
abundance: once
len: 13
d_gene: TRBD1
j_gene: TRBJ1-2
CDR3aa: CASSVVTGEGYTF
CDR3nt: TGTGCCAGCAGCGTAGTGACAGGGGAAGGCTACACCTTC

v_gene: TRBV12-3/TRBV12-4
abundance: few
len: 11
d_gene: NA
j_gene: TRBJ2-2
CDR3aa: CASSSGGELFF
CDR3nt: TGTGCCAGCAGTTCCGGCGGGGAGCTGTTTTTT

v_gene: TRBV4-2
abundance: NA
len: 15
d_gene: TRBD1
j_gene: TRBJ1-2
CDR3aa: CASSQRGQGGDGYTF
CDR3nt: TGTGCCAGCAGCCAACGTGGACAGGGAGGGGATGGCTACACCTTC

v_gene: TRBV20-1
abundance: NA
len: 13
d_gene: NA
j_gene: TRBJ2-7
CDR3aa: CSARGETGDEQYF
CDR3nt: TGCAGTGCTAGAGGGGAGACAGGAGACGAGCAGTACTTC

v_gene: TRBV28
abundance: NA
len: 12
d_gene: NA
j_gene: TRBJ1-5
CDR3aa: CASSSRDRPQHF
CDR3nt: TGTGCCAGCAGCTCCCGTGACAGGCCCCAGCATTTT

v_gene: TRBV24-1
abundance: once
len: 16
d_gene: TRBD1
j_gene: TRBJ2-2
CDR3aa: CATSDPRQGNTGELFF
CDR3nt: TGTGCCACCAGTGACCCCCGACAGGGGAACACCGGGGAGCTGTTTTTT

v_gene: TRBV4-2
abundance: NA
len: 14
d_gene: TRBD1
j_gene: TRBJ1-2
CDR3aa: CASSQRDRAYGYTF
CDR3nt: TGTGCCAGCAGCCAAAGGGACAGAGCCTATGGCTACACCTTC

v_gene: TRBV30
abundance: NA
len: 14
d_gene: NA
j_gene: TRBJ2-3
CDR3aa: CAWSVGQRTDTQYF
CDR3nt: TGTGCCTGGAGTGTAGGTCAACGCACAGATACGCAGTATTTT

v_gene: TRBV11-2
abundance: once
len: 13
d_gene: NA
j_gene: TRBJ1-1
CDR3aa: CASSLTLDTEAFF
CDR3nt: TGTGCCAGCAGCTTAACGCTGGACACTGAAGCTTTCTTT

v_gene: TRBV29-1
abundance: NA
len: 12
d_gene: NA
j_gene: TRBJ1-1
CDR3aa: CSHDSTNTEAFF
CDR3nt: TGCAGCCATGACAGCACGAACACTGAAGCTTTCTTT

v_gene: TRBV7-2
abundance: NA
len: 13
d_gene: NA
j_gene: TRBJ1-2
CDR3aa: CASSIGWGRSYTF
CDR3nt: TGTGCCAGCAGTATAGGATGGGGTAGAAGCTACACCTTC

v_gene: TRBV19
abundance: once
len: 13
d_gene: TRBD1
j_gene: TRBJ1-5
CDR3aa: CASQGQGHQPQHF
CDR3nt: TGTGCCAGCCAAGGACAGGGTCATCAGCCCCAGCATTTT

v_gene: TRBV12-3/TRBV12-4
abundance: NA
len: 16
d_gene: NA
j_gene: TRBJ2-3
CDR3aa: CASSFSGSGTRNTQYF
CDR3nt: TGTGCCAGCAGTTTTTCCGGGAGTGGGACCCGAAATACGCAGTATTTT

v_gene: TRBV9
abundance: NA
len: 15
d_gene: NA
j_gene: TRBJ2-5
CDR3aa: CASSGRVGIQETQYF
CDR3nt: TGTGCCAGCAGCGGACGTGTGGGGATCCAAGAGACCCAGTACTTC

v_gene: TRBV12-3/TRBV12-4
abundance: NA
len: 17
d_gene: TRBD2
j_gene: TRBJ2-1
CDR3aa: CASSLLAGLRLYNEQFF
CDR3nt: TGTGCCAGCAGTTTACTAGCGGGCCTACGCCTCTACAATGAGCAGTTCTTC

v_gene: TRBV14
abundance: NA
len: 15
d_gene: TRBD2
j_gene: TRBJ2-1
CDR3aa: CASSPWLAGINEQFF
CDR3nt: TGTGCCAGCAGCCCTTGGCTAGCGGGAATCAATGAGCAGTTCTTC

v_gene: TRBV9
abundance: once
len: 12
d_gene: NA
j_gene: TRBJ1-2
CDR3aa: CASSRPRDGYTF
CDR3nt: TGTGCCAGCAGCCGCCCACGGGACGGCTACACCTTC

v_gene: TRBV3-1
abundance: NA
len: 14
d_gene: NA
j_gene: TRBJ1-2
CDR3aa: CASSHLTGAYGYTF
CDR3nt: TGTGCCAGCAGCCATTTGACAGGCGCCTATGGCTACACCTTC

v_gene: TRBV2
abundance: once
len: 15
d_gene: NA
j_gene: TRBJ1-5
CDR3aa: CASSVSRDSNQPQHF
CDR3nt: TGTGCCAGCAGTGTGTCCAGGGATAGCAATCAGCCCCAGCATTTT

v_gene: TRBV9
abundance: NA
len: 13
d_gene: NA
j_gene: TRBJ2-1
CDR3aa: CASSVVVSGEQFF
CDR3nt: TGTGCCAGCAGCGTAGTTGTCTCTGGGGAGCAGTTCTTC

v_gene: TRBV5-4
abundance: NA
len: 14
d_gene: NA
j_gene: TRBJ1-1
CDR3aa: CASSNRGGWDAAFF
CDR3nt: TGTGCCAGCAGCAACCGTGGGGGTTGGGATGCAGCTTTCTTT

v_gene: TRBV29-1
abundance: NA
len: 11
d_gene: TRBD2
j_gene: TRBJ2-1
CDR3aa: CSVGLAYEQFF
CDR3nt: TGCAGCGTAGGACTAGCTTATGAGCAGTTCTTC

v_gene: TRBV20-1
abundance: NA
len: 13
d_gene: TRBD1
j_gene: TRBJ1-1
CDR3aa: CSARVPGGTEAFF
CDR3nt: TGCAGTGCTAGAGTCCCAGGGGGCACTGAAGCTTTCTTT

v_gene: TRBV20-1
abundance: NA
len: 13
d_gene: NA
j_gene: TRBJ2-1
CDR3aa: CSASGGNFNEQFF
CDR3nt: TGCAGTGCTAGCGGAGGGAATTTCAATGAGCAGTTCTTC

v_gene: TRBV12-3/TRBV12-4
abundance: NA
len: 14
d_gene: TRBD2
j_gene: TRBJ2-5
CDR3aa: CASSPRTSEETQYF
CDR3nt: TGTGCCAGCAGTCCCCGGACTAGTGAAGAGACCCAGTACTTC

v_gene: TRBV5-6
abundance: NA
len: 16
d_gene: TRBD2
j_gene: TRBJ2-1
CDR3aa: CASSHRTRAENNEQFF
CDR3nt: TGTGCCAGCAGCCATCGGACTAGGGCTGAGAATAATGAGCAGTTCTTC

v_gene: TRBV28
abundance: NA
len: 12
d_gene: NA
j_gene: TRBJ1-2
CDR3aa: CAADRINYGYTF
CDR3nt: TGTGCCGCCGACAGGATAAACTATGGCTACACCTTC

v_gene: TRBV20-1
abundance: once
len: 15
d_gene: TRBD2
j_gene: TRBJ2-3
CDR3aa: CSARVGGSGTDTQYF
CDR3nt: TGCAGTGCTAGAGTTGGCGGGAGTGGCACAGATACGCAGTATTTT

v_gene: TRBV2
abundance: NA
len: 13
d_gene: TRBD1
j_gene: TRBJ1-1
CDR3aa: CASRGQWNTEAFF
CDR3nt: TGTGCCAGCAGGGGACAGTGGAACACTGAAGCTTTCTTT

v_gene: TRBV6-2/TRBV6-3
abundance: once
len: 15
d_gene: NA
j_gene: TRBJ2-1
CDR3aa: CASSYREIAYNEQFF
CDR3nt: TGTGCCAGCAGCTACAGGGAAATAGCCTACAATGAGCAGTTCTTC

v_gene: TRBV20-1
abundance: once
len: 13
d_gene: TRBD1
j_gene: TRBJ1-2
CDR3aa: CSAQDRVRHGYTF
CDR3nt: TGCAGTGCGCAGGACAGGGTCCGCCATGGCTACACCTTC

v_gene: TRBV27
abundance: once
len: 15
d_gene: TRBD1
j_gene: TRBJ1-1
CDR3aa: CASYDRGLMNTEAFF
CDR3nt: TGTGCCAGCTATGACAGGGGGCTTATGAACACTGAAGCTTTCTTT

v_gene: TRBV7-8
abundance: NA
len: 15
d_gene: NA
j_gene: TRBJ1-1
CDR3aa: CASSLAAGANTEAFF
CDR3nt: TGTGCCAGCAGCTTAGCTGCAGGCGCTAACACTGAAGCTTTCTTT

v_gene: TRBV6-2/TRBV6-3
abundance: NA
len: 14
d_gene: NA
j_gene: TRBJ2-2
CDR3aa: CASSYSVRTGELFF
CDR3nt: TGTGCCAGCAGTTACTCGGTCCGCACCGGGGAGCTGTTTTTT

v_gene: TRBV9
abundance: NA
len: 14
d_gene: TRBD2
j_gene: TRBJ2-7
CDR3aa: CASSLGGGPEEQYF
CDR3nt: TGTGCCAGCAGCCTAGGCGGGGGGCCGGAAGAGCAGTACTTC

v_gene: TRBV3-1
abundance: NA
len: 14
d_gene: NA
j_gene: TRBJ1-2
CDR3aa: CASSLWEGRAGYTF
CDR3nt: TGTGCCAGCAGCCTCTGGGAAGGACGTGCGGGCTACACCTTC

v_gene: TRBV6-5
abundance: NA
len: 17
d_gene: TRBD1
j_gene: TRBJ1-2
CDR3aa: CASRSSTGTGGGEGYTF
CDR3nt: TGTGCCAGCAGATCCTCCACCGGGACAGGGGGCGGAGAAGGCTACACCTTC

v_gene: TRBV7-8
abundance: NA
len: 15
d_gene: NA
j_gene: TRBJ2-7
CDR3aa: CASSSPYGLSYEQYF
CDR3nt: TGTGCCAGCAGCTCTCCCTACGGACTATCCTACGAGCAGTACTTC

v_gene: TRBV29-1
abundance: NA
len: 11
d_gene: NA
j_gene: TRBJ2-1
CDR3aa: CSSEEGNEQFF
CDR3nt: TGCAGCTCGGAGGAGGGGAATGAGCAGTTCTTC

v_gene: TRBV24-1
abundance: NA
len: 13
d_gene: NA
j_gene: TRBJ1-2
CDR3aa: CATSEGTAYGYTF
CDR3nt: TGTGCCACCAGTGAGGGGACCGCCTATGGCTACACCTTC

v_gene: TRBV30
abundance: NA
len: 15
d_gene: TRBD2
j_gene: TRBJ2-3
CDR3aa: CAWKREGHWTDTQYF
CDR3nt: TGTGCCTGGAAGCGGGAGGGCCACTGGACAGATACGCAGTATTTT